The entry below gives a single TCR beta chain sequence along with its context. Its target is unknown. V shed 3 bases and J 11 bases; nucleotides not matched to a gene: 10. Per germline, CDR1 SGHAT and CDR2 FQNNGV. This CDR3 has 14 residues. The time point is: patch test 2, 6 weeks after DPC sensitization. Treatment given: therapeutic diphenylcyclopropenone sensitization with weekly scalp DPC. The total RNA was obtained from whole blood that was not fractionated. The sample is drawn from a study of human T cells and chemical hapten exposure. Background on the study: Alopecia areata, totalis or universalis was found in mostly female patients.

Study results and limitations: There was alopecia in the donors, so their immune response may differ from that of healthy people.

The library labeled individual cDNA molecules by adding unique molecular identifiers to them. TCRdb re-analysed the RACE reads in MiXCR, keeping a single row per CDR3 protein. The sample yields around 130,000 distinct CDR3 sequences, approximately 12% seen once. This chain connects TRBV11-2 to TRBJ2-7; 10 bases are shared with TRBD2. The sample was whole blood, taken in connection with sensitization to the hapten diphenylcyclopropenone (DPC). The source is a woman in her forties or fifties with alopecia areata. Some clones in this sample may be carry-over from other donors' samples. The CDR3 nucleotides read TGTGCCAGCAGCTTCGGGACTAGCGCGCGCCTGGAGTACTTC. It yields the protein CASSFGTSARLEYF.